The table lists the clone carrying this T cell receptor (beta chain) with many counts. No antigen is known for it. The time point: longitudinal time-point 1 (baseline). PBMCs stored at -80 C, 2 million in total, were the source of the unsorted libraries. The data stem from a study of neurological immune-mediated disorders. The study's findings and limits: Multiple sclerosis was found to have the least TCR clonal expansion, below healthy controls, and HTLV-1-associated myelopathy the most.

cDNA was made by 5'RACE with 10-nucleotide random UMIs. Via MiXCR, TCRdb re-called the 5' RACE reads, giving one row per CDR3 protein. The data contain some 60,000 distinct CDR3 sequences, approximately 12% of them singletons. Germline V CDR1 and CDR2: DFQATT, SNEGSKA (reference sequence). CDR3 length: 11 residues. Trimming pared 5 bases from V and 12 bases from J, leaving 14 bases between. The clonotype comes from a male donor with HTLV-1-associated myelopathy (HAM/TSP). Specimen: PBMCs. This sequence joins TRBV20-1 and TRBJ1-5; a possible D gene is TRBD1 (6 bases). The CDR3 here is CSAGQQGHQHF. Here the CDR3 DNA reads TGCAGTGCTGGCCAACAGGGCCACCAGCATTTT.